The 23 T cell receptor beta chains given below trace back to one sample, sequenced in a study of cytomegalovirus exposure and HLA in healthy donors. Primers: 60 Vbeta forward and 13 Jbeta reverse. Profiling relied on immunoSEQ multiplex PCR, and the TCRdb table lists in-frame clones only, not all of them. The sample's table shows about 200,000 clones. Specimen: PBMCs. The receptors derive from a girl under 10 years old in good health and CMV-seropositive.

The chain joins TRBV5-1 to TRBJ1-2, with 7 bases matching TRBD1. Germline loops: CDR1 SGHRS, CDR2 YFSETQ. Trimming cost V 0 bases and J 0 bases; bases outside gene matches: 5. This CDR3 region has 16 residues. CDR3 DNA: TGCGCCAGCAGCTTGGGGTCCGGGACAGCTAACTATGGCTACACCTTC. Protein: CASSLGSGTANYGYTF.

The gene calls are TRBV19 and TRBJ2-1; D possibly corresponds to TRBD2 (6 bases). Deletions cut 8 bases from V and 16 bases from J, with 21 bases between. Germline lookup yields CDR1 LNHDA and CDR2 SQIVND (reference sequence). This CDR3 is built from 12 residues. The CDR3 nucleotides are TGTGCCAGTCGACTAGAGGGCTCTGGGCCCTTCTTC. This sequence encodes CASRLEGSGPFF.

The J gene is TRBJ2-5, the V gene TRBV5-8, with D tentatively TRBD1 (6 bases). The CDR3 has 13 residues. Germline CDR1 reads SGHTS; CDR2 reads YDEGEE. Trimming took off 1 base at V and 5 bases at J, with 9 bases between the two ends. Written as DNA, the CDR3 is TGTGCCAGCAGCTTGAGGCAGGGGGAGACCCAGTACTTC. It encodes CASSLRQGETQYF.

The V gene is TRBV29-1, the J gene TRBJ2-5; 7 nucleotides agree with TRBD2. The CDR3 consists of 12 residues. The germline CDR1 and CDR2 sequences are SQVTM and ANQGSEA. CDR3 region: CNARREHETQYF. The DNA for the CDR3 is TGCAACGCAAGGCGGGAGCACGAGACCCAGTACTTC.

The CDR3 DNA reads TGTGCCAGCAGCCAAGGACAGGGTGATTGGAACACTGAAGCTTTCTTT. It encodes CASSQGQGDWNTEAFF. The chain recombines TRBV5-4 with TRBJ1-1; 8 bases align to TRBD1. CDR3 length equals 16 residues. In germline, CDR1 is SGHNT, CDR2 YYREEE (reference sequence). The junction had 9 bases not matched to a gene; V was cut back by 4 bases and J by 1 base.

CDR3 amino acids: CASSPDRLQYF. In DNA form, the CDR3 reads TGTGCCAGCAGCCCGGACAGACTGCAGTATTTT. This sequence joins TRBV14 and TRBJ2-3; the D gene is possibly TRBD1 (6 bases). Germline-derived CDR1 and CDR2 are SGHDN and FVKESK. Deletions cut 4 bases from V and 11 bases from J, with 10 bases between. The length of the CDR3 is 11 residues.

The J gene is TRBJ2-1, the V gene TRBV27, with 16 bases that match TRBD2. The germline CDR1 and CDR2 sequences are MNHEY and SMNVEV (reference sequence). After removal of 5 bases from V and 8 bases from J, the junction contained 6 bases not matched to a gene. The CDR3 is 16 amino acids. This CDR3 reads CASSLYGTSGRDEQFF. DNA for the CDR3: TGTGCCAGCAGTCTCTACGGGACTAGCGGGAGGGATGAGCAGTTCTTC.

As DNA, the CDR3 is TGTGCCAGCAGTTCTGCGGGAGTCTTAGAGACCCAGTACTTC. It is translated as CASSSAGVLETQYF. The genes are TRBV6-5 and TRBJ2-5, with TRBD2 matching over 7 bases. CDR3 length equals 14 residues. J gave up 4 bases and V 4 bases, and 6 bases lay outside the gene matches. Germline values: CDR1 MNHEY, CDR2 SVGAGI.

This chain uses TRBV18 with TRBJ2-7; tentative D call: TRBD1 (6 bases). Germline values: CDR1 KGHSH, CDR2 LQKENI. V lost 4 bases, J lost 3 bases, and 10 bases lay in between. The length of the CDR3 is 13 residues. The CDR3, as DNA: TGTGCCAGCTCACAGGGGGTGGACTACGAGCAGTACTTC. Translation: CASSQGVDYEQYF.

This CDR3 reads CASSQGLAATVPYEQYF. CDR3 DNA: TGTGCCAGCAGCCAAGGACTAGCGGCTACTGTTCCCTACGAGCAGTACTTC. The V call is TRBV4-2, the J call TRBJ2-7; 9 bases agree with TRBD2. The V gene end was trimmed by 1 base and the J gene end by 2 bases; junction bases not matched to a gene: 9. Germline V CDR1 and CDR2: LGHNA, YNFKEQ. The CDR3 extends over 17 amino acids.

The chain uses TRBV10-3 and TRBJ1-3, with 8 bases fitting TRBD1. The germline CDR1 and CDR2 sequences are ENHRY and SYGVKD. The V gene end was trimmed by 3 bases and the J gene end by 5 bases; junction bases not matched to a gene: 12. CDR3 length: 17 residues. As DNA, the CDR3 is TGTGCCATCAGTGACCAGACGGACAGGGAGCCAAGAAACACCATATATTTT. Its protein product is CAISDQTDREPRNTIYF.

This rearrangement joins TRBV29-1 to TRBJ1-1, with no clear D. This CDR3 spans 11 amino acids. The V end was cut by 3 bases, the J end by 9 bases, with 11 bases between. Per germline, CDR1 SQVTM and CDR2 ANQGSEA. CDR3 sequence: CSVDSAEKAFF. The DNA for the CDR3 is TGCAGCGTTGATTCTGCGGAGAAAGCTTTCTTT.

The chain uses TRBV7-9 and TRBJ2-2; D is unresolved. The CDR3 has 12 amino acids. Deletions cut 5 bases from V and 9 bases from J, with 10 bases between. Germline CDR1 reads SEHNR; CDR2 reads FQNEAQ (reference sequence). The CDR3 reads CASSTVSRELFF. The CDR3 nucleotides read TGTGCCAGCAGCACCGTTAGTAGGGAGCTGTTTTTT.

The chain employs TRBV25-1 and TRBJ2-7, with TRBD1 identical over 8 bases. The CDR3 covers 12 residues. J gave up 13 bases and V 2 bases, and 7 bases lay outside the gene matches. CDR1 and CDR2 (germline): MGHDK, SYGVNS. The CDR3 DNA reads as TGTGCCAGCAGTGAAGTTGGGGACAGGCTCTACTTC. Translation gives CASSEVGDRLYF.

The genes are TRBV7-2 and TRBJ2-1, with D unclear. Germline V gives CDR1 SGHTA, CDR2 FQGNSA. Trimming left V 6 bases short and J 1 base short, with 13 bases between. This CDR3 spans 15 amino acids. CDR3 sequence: CASSLQIPSYNEQFF. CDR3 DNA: TGTGCCAGCAGTCTACAGATTCCGTCCTACAATGAGCAGTTCTTC.

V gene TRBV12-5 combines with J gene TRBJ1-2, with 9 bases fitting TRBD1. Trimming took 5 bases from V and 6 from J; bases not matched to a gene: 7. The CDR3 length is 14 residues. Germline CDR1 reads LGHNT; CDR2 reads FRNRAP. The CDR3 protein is CASGPGTGKNGYTF. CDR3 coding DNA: TGTGCTAGTGGTCCCGGGACAGGGAAAAATGGCTACACCTTC. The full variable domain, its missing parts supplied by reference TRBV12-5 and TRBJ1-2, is DARVTQTPRHKVTEMGQEVTMRCQPILGHNTVFWYRQTMMQGLELLAYFRNRAPLDDSGMPKDRFSAEMPDATLATLKIQPSEPRDSAVYFCASGPGTGKNGYTFGSGTRLTVV.

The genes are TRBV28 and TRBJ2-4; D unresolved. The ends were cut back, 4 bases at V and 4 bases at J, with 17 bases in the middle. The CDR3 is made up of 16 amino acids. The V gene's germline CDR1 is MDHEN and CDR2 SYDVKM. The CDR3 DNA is TGTGCCAGCAGTTCCCCGCGAGCGTTCGGTAAAAACATTCAGTACTTC. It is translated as CASSSPRAFGKNIQYF. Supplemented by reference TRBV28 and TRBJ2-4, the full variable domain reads DVKVTQSSRYLVKRTGEKVFLECVQDMDHENMFWYRQDPGLGLRLIYFSYDVKMKEKGDIPEGYSVSREKKERFSLILESASTNQTSMYLCASSSPRAFGKNIQYFGAGTRLSVL.

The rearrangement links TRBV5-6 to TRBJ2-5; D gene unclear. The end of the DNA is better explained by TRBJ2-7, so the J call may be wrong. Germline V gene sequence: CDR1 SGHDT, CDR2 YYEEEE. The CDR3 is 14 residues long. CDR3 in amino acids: CASSFSTPAYEQYF. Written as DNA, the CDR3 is TGTGCCAGCAGCTTTAGTACCCCCGCCTACGAGCAGTACTTC.

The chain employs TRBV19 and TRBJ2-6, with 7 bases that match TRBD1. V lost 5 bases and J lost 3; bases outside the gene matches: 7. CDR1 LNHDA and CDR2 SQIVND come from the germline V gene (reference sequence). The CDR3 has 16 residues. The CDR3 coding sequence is TGTGCCAGTAGTGCAACAGGGGTACGTGGGGCCAACGTCCTGACTTTC. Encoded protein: CASSATGVRGANVLTF.

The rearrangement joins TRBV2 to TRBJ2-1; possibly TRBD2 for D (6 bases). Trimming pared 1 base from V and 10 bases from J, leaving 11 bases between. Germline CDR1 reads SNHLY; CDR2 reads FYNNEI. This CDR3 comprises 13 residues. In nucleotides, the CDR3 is TGTGCCAGCAGTGAAGAGCTGGGAGGCGAGCAGTTCTTC. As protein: CASSEELGGEQFF.

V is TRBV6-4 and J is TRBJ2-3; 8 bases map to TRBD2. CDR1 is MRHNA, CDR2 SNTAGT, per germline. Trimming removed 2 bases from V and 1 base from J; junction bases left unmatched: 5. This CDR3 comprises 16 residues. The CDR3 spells CASSDRPGGRTDTQYF. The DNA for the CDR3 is TGTGCCAGCAGTGACCGTCCGGGAGGGCGCACAGATACGCAGTATTTT.

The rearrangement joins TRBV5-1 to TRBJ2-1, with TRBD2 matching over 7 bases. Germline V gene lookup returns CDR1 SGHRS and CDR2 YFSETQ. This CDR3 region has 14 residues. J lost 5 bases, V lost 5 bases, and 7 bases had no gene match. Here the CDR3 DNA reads TGCGCCAGCAGGGCCGTGGGACTAAACAATGAGCAGTTCTTC. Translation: CASRAVGLNNEQFF.

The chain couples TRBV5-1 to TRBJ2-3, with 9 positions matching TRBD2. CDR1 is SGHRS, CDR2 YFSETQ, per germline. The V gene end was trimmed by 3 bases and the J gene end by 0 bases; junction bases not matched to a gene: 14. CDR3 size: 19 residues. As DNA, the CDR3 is TGCGCCAGCAGCTGGTCGGTCGGTCCTAGCGGGGTTAGCACAGATACGCAGTATTTT. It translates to CASSWSVGPSGVSTDTQYF.